The 32 T cell receptor beta chains below were found in one sample sequenced in a study of T cells in Graves' hyperthyroidism and ophthalmopathy. Regions amplified from RNA transcripts were the TCR beta CDR3 regions. The study used the HTBI primer set for a first-round RT-PCR of the TCR CDR3. From the multiplex PCR reads, TCRdb called clonotypes with MiXCR, one entry per CDR3 protein. This table has more than 550,000 distinct CDR3 sequences, nearly 45% appearing once. Sequencing was done on a sample of peripheral blood or thyroid tissue (not recorded which). Source of these receptors: an adult man with Graves' disease, either hyperthyroidism or ophthalmopathy (not recorded which).

Worth noting for this clonotype: A read error is possible here, since a much larger clone lies one base away. This sequence joins TRBV7-4 and TRBJ1-5; TRBD1 agrees at 7 bases. The V gene end was trimmed by 5 bases and the J gene end by 6 bases; junction bases not matched to a gene: 13. The CDR3 runs to 16 residues. Germline CDR1 reads SGHVT; CDR2 reads SQSDAQ. The CDR3 bases are TGTGCCAGCAGCCCCTCCATGACAGGGAAGGGTCAGCCCCAGCATTTT. It codes for CASSPSMTGKGQPQHF.

This clonotype was counted at least ten times. The rearrangement links TRBV20-1 to TRBJ1-2; possibly TRBD1 for D (6 bases). Germline V CDR1 and CDR2: DFQATT, SNEGSKA (reference sequence). Trimming took off 6 bases at V and 3 bases at J, with 17 bases between the two ends. The CDR3 has 14 residues. In nucleotides, the CDR3 is TGCAGTGCCTCACCGGGACACCAATACTATGGCTACACCTTC. It encodes CSASPGHQYYGYTF.

In this sample, this clonotype turned up many times. The chain has TRBV19 and TRBJ1-2; a possible D gene is TRBD1 (5 bases). The CDR3 is made up of 11 amino acids. Germline values: CDR1 LNHDA, CDR2 SQIVND (reference sequence). Trimming shortened V by 7 bases and J by 6 bases, and 9 bases separated the two germline ends. The CDR3 sequence is CASTTAHGYTF. CDR3 coding DNA: TGTGCCAGTACGACAGCGCATGGCTACACCTTC.

This clonotype has more than one count but fewer than ten. This chain uses TRBV7-9 with TRBJ2-7, with 12 positions matching TRBD2. Germline lookup yields CDR1 SEHNR and CDR2 FQNEAQ (reference sequence). The ends lost 3 bases at V and 7 bases at J; junction bases unmatched: 4. CDR3 length: 14 residues. The CDR3 DNA follows: TGTGCCAGCAGCTTGCTAGCGGGGGGGCCGGAGCAGTACTTC. This encodes CASSLLAGGPEQYF.

J is TRBJ1-5 and V is TRBV7-6; TRBD1 agrees at 9 bases. The V gene end was trimmed by 6 bases and the J gene end by 12 bases; junction bases not matched to a gene: 6. The CDR3 consists of 12 residues. The germline V gene has CDR1 SGHVS and CDR2 FNYEAQ. CDR3 coding DNA: TGTGCCAGCAGTCGAGGACAGGGGAACCAGCATTTT. Amino acid sequence: CASSRGQGNQHF.

This clonotype came up many times. The V call is TRBV10-2, the J call TRBJ2-2; 8 bases align to TRBD1. The V and J ends lost 8 bases and 5 bases, in that order; junction bases with no gene match: 7. This CDR3 is built from 14 residues. CDR1 and CDR2 (germline): WSHSY, SAAADI. DNA for the CDR3: TGCGCCAGCGGCCGGGACAGGACGACCGGGGAGCTGTTTTTT. The encoded protein is CASGRDRTTGELFF.

The J gene is TRBJ1-4, the V gene TRBV24-1, with D hard to call. The CDR3 consists of 13 residues. Trimming shortened V by 1 base and J by 8 bases, and 7 bases separated the two germline ends. The germline CDR1 and CDR2 sequences are KGHDR and SFDVKD. The CDR3, as DNA: TGTGCCACCAGTGATTTCGGGTCCGAAAAACTGTTTTTT. As protein: CATSDFGSEKLFF.

This chain connects TRBV5-1 to TRBJ1-2, with D hard to call. Per germline, CDR1 SGHRS and CDR2 YFSETQ. The CDR3 is made up of 14 amino acids. V was shortened by 1 base and J by 4 bases, with 11 bases between the two germline ends. The CDR3 coding sequence is TGCGCCAGCAGCTTGCAGGCAGACCCCTATGGCTACACCTTC. Translating gives CASSLQADPYGYTF.

The chain couples TRBV7-9 to TRBJ1-6; D is possibly TRBD1 (5 bases). In germline, CDR1 is SEHNR, CDR2 FQNEAQ (reference sequence). The CDR3 contains 12 residues. The ends were cut back, 6 bases at V and 10 bases at J, with 10 bases in the middle. CDR3 coding DNA: TGTGCCAGCAGTCTGGGGGAATCACCCCTCCACTTT. Translated: CASSLGESPLHF. Together with reference TRBV7-9 and TRBJ1-6, the CDR3 gives the full variable domain: DTGVSQNPRHKITKRGQNVTFRCDPISEHNRLYWYRQTLGQGPEFLTYFQNEAQLEKSRLLSDRFSAERPKGSFSTLEIQRTEQGDSAMYLCASSLGESPLHFGNGTRLTVT.

There are a few counts of this clonotype. This chain joins TRBV13 and TRBJ2-7; the D gene is possibly TRBD2 (6 bases). CDR3 length: 14 residues. V shed 5 bases and J shed 1 base, with 12 bases lying between them. The germline V gene encodes CDR1 PRHDT and CDR2 FYEKMQ (reference sequence). The CDR3 DNA reads as TGTGCCAGCAGCCGGAGCGGGTCTTCCTACGAGCAGTACTTC. The encoded protein is CASSRSGSSYEQYF.

This clonotype was counted ten times or more. J is TRBJ1-5 and V is TRBV29-1; weak D call: TRBD1 (5 bases). This CDR3 contains 15 residues. The V and J ends lost 3 bases and 0 bases respectively, with 12 bases between them. Germline CDR1 reads SQVTM; CDR2 reads ANQGSEA. Written as DNA, the CDR3 is TGCAGCGTTGAGCGAACAGGACATAGCAATCAGCCCCAGCATTTT. Its protein is CSVERTGHSNQPQHF.

On this clonotype itself: This may come from a read error, since a much larger clone is one base off. The rearrangement uses TRBV2 and TRBJ1-4, with D perhaps TRBD1 (5 bases). There are 14 residues in the CDR3. The V gene lost 6 bases and the J gene lost 4 bases, with 12 bases spanning the gap. CDR1 is SNHLY and CDR2 is FYNNEI in the germline V gene. This chain's CDR3 is CASSRGDLNEKLFF. Here the CDR3 DNA reads TGTGCCAGCAGCCGGGGGGATCTTAATGAAAAACTGTTTTTT.

V and J are TRBV6-1 and TRBJ1-5; D might be TRBD1 (6 bases). CDR1 is MNHNS and CDR2 is SASEGT in the germline V gene. V was trimmed by 6 bases and J by 2 bases, leaving 17 bases between them. The CDR3 is made up of 16 amino acids. CDR3 protein: CASSRAQGTGNQPQHF. The CDR3 coding sequence is TGTGCCAGCAGCCGGGCACAGGGTACGGGCAATCAGCCCCAGCATTTT.

This clonotype was counted at least ten times. This rearrangement joins TRBV12-3 or TRBV12-4 to TRBJ1-2; maybe TRBD1 (6 bases). Deletions cut 3 bases from V and 2 bases from J, with 10 bases between. The CDR3 has 14 amino acids. CDR3: CASSLDSRNYGYTF. In DNA, the CDR3 is TGTGCCAGCAGTTTGGACAGCCGCAACTATGGCTACACCTTC.

The chain joins TRBV25-1 to TRBJ2-3, with D unclear. Trimming cost V 6 bases and J 4 bases, with 11 bases left between them. CDR1 is MGHDK, CDR2 SYGVNS, per germline. There are 13 residues in the CDR3. As DNA, the CDR3 is TGTGCCAGCAGCTTCAATGAGGCAGATACGCAGTATTTT. Its protein product is CASSFNEADTQYF.

The gene calls are TRBV9 and TRBJ1-3; the match to TRBD2 covers 10 bases. The better agreement between TRBJ2-3 and the DNA end casts doubt on the J call. The germline CDR1 and CDR2 sequences are SGDLS and YYNGEE. The CDR3 runs to 17 residues. CDR3 region: CASSVGVRAGGRDTQYF. The CDR3, as DNA: TGTGCCAGCAGCGTGGGAGTGAGAGCGGGGGGGCGAGATACGCAGTATTTT.

This clonotype was counted many times. This chain links TRBV25-1 with TRBJ1-1, with TRBD1 matching 8 bases. CDR3 length: 15 amino acids. Germline values: CDR1 MGHDK, CDR2 SYGVNS. V shed 2 bases and J 4 bases; nucleotides not matched to a gene: 6. Here the CDR3 reads CASSEQGARVTEAFF. In nucleotides, the CDR3 is TGTGCCAGCAGTGAACAGGGGGCGCGGGTCACTGAAGCTTTCTTT.

This clonotype was counted at least ten times. The chain combines TRBV15 with TRBJ2-7; TRBD2 matches at 10 bases. CDR1 is LNHNV, CDR2 YYDKDF, per germline (reference sequence). The V and J ends lost 1 base and 5 bases, in that order; junction bases with no gene match: 2. The CDR3 runs 14 residues. This CDR3 is CATSRVLAGNEQYF. The CDR3 region has the DNA TGTGCCACCAGCAGAGTACTAGCGGGAAACGAGCAGTACTTC.

This clonotype has a count of ten or more. The rearrangement uses TRBV24-1 and TRBJ1-2; the D gene is possibly TRBD1 (6 bases). Per the germline V gene, CDR1 is KGHDR and CDR2 is SFDVKD. The V end was cut by 2 bases, the J end by 4 bases, with 13 bases between. This CDR3 has 15 residues. CDR3 sequence reads: CATSDSRGRVYGYTF. The CDR3 DNA is TGTGCCACCAGTGATTCCAGGGGAAGGGTCTATGGCTACACCTTC.

This clonotype was seen at least ten times. This rearrangement joins TRBV12-3 or TRBV12-4 to TRBJ1-6; 8 bases are a match to TRBD1. This CDR3 spans 14 amino acids. V was pared by 2 bases and J by 9 bases, with 3 bases of the junction left unmatched. CDR3 sequence: CASSLQGAGSPLHF. CDR3 DNA: TGTGCCAGCAGTTTACAGGGGGCAGGTTCACCCCTCCACTTT.

Details on this clonotype: One end of the junction fails to match germline, which may point to a read error. The chain has TRBV10-3 and TRBJ1-1; the D gene is possibly TRBD1 (6 bases). The CDR3 contains 14 residues. Germline CDR1 ENHRY, CDR2 SYGVKD. For the CDR3, the DNA is TGTGCCAGCAGTGTGTACAGGGAGGGGAGTGAAGCTTTCTTT. Protein: CASSVYREGSEAFF.

V usage is TRBV6-1 and J usage is TRBJ2-2; possibly TRBD2 for D (6 bases). Deletions cut 4 bases from V and 6 bases from J, with 15 bases between. Germline CDR1 and CDR2: MNHNS and SASEGT. This CDR3 has 15 residues. CDR3 protein: CASSGWTRGAGELFF. CDR3 bases: TGTGCCAGCAGTGGGTGGACTCGCGGGGCCGGGGAGCTGTTTTTT.

At least ten counts were recorded for this clonotype. This chain joins TRBV10-3 and TRBJ1-4, with 9 bases identical to TRBD1. V shed 7 bases and J 3 bases; nucleotides not matched to a gene: 0. Germline loops: CDR1 ENHRY, CDR2 SYGVKD. The CDR3 is 13 amino acids. The CDR3 nucleotides are TGTGCCATCAACAGGGGGCCTAATGAAAAACTGTTTTTT. Residues: CAINRGPNEKLFF.

The rearrangement uses TRBV20-1 and TRBJ2-5, with 12 bases fitting TRBD2. Germline trimming cut 1 base from V and 12 bases from J; bases unmatched to any gene: 6. The CDR3 sequence is 13 residues long. From germline, CDR1 is DFQATT and CDR2 SNEGSKA (reference sequence). The CDR3 here is CSARATSGGPEYF. The CDR3 DNA reads as TGCAGTGCTAGAGCAACTAGCGGGGGGCCAGAGTACTTC.

This clonotype was observed a single time. The chain combines TRBV9 with TRBJ1-2; 8 positions match TRBD1. Germline CDR1 SGDLS, CDR2 YYNGEE. The CDR3 totals 17 residues. V shed 2 bases and J 0 bases; nucleotides not matched to a gene: 9. The CDR3 spells CASSVEGGTGANYGYTF. CDR3 DNA: TGTGCCAGCAGCGTTGAAGGAGGGACAGGAGCTAACTATGGCTACACCTTC.

With regard to this clonotype: A much larger clone sits a single nucleotide away, making a read error possible. The chain's CDR3 is CASRDSENQPQHF. The CDR3 DNA reads as TGTGCCAGCAGAGACAGTGAGAATCAGCCCCAGCATTTT. This chain connects TRBV6-1 to TRBJ1-5; possibly TRBD1 for D (5 bases). The length of the CDR3 is 13 residues. V was trimmed by 6 bases and J by 4 bases, leaving 10 bases between them. CDR1 MNHNS and CDR2 SASEGT come from the germline V gene.

This clonotype was seen many times. The chain links TRBV19 to TRBJ1-2; D not certain. The CDR3 length is 14 residues. V was cut by 6 bases and J by 2 bases, with 13 bases left in between. Per the germline V gene, CDR1 is LNHDA and CDR2 is SQIVND (reference sequence). CDR3 amino acids: CASSTQVVNYGYTF. CDR3 nucleotides: TGTGCCAGTAGCACGCAGGTAGTGAACTATGGCTACACCTTC.

This clonotype was detected ten times or more. This chain uses TRBV29-1 with TRBJ1-2; 11 bases align to TRBD1. Losses at the gene ends were 6 bases for V and 8 bases for J; bases not matched to a gene: 8. CDR1 and CDR2 from the germline V gene are SQVTM and ANQGSEA. The CDR3 has 13 residues. The CDR3 bases are TGCAGCGTACCGGGACAGGGGGTCGAAGGCTACACCTTC. Translating it yields CSVPGQGVEGYTF. The complete variable domain, with remaining parts taken from reference TRBV29-1 and TRBJ1-2, reads SAVISQKPSRDICQRGTSLTIQCQVDSQVTMMFWYRQQPGQSLTLIATANQGSEATYESGFVIDKFPISRPNLTFSTLTVSNMSPEDSSIYLCSVPGQGVEGYTFGSGTRLTVV.

The chain combines TRBV2 with TRBJ1-5; possibly TRBD1 for D (6 bases). The CDR3 totals 14 residues. From germline, CDR1 is SNHLY and CDR2 FYNNEI. Trimming left V 8 bases short and J 7 bases short, with 18 bases between. DNA of the CDR3: TGTGCCAGCTCACCGGGCGGGGGCGCGCAGCCCCAGCATTTT. Translating it yields CASSPGGGAQPQHF.

In this sample, this clonotype turned up many times. The chain uses TRBV7-3 and TRBJ1-6; D perhaps matches TRBD1 (5 bases). The ends were cut back, 3 bases at V and 5 bases at J, with 8 bases in the middle. Germline CDR1 is SGHTA and CDR2 is FQGTGA. This CDR3 contains 14 residues. In DNA form, the CDR3 reads TGTGCCAGCAGCTTGCGAGGGGATAATTCACCCCTCCACTTT. This codes for CASSLRGDNSPLHF.

Comments on this clonotype: A much larger clone differs from this one at a single base, so this may be a read error. The chain uses TRBV9 and TRBJ1-1, with D unclear. The CDR3 is 14 amino acids. The germline gives CDR1 SGDLS, CDR2 YYNGEE. The V gene lost 0 bases and the J gene lost 2 bases, with 8 bases spanning the gap. The CDR3 spells CASSVGEYNTEAFF. The CDR3 DNA sequence: TGTGCCAGCAGCGTAGGGGAGTACAACACTGAAGCTTTCTTT.

The rearrangement links TRBV20-1 to TRBJ2-7; possible D gene TRBD2, 6 bases. Germline CDR1 DFQATT, CDR2 SNEGSKA (reference sequence). CDR3 size: 13 residues. Trimming removed 4 bases at V and 9 bases at J, with 19 bases between. CDR3 bases: TGCAGTGCTACGTTCTCGCGGGGAGGAGGGCAGTACTTC. This gives the protein CSATFSRGGGQYF.